A selection of T cell receptor beta chains follows, all from one sample in a study of blood T cell repertoires in COVID-19. Assay: immunoSEQ multiplex PCR; the TCRdb copy retains only in-frame clones and omits some. Among about 250,000 clones listed, roughly 86% were seen once. Sample: PBMCs or T cells enriched from blood (not recorded which). Every receptor here comes from a woman aged 50 to 60 who had recovered from COVID-19. Both conserved end residues are part of each CDR3. A D gene is named only where the DNA matches it firmly. Clone sizes are given selectively: once, few, many, or a class where the clone is expanded.

D gene: .; V gene: TRBV30; clone size: .; J gene: TRBJ1-5; CDR3 protein: CAWSDRVGQPQHF; CDR3 DNA: TGTGCCTGGAGTGACAGGGTGGGTCAGCCCCAGCATTTT
D gene: TRBD2; V gene: TRBV7-9; clone size: few; J gene: TRBJ2-7; CDR3 protein: CASSSAGTSGGYYEQYF; CDR3 DNA: TGTGCCAGCAGCTCAGCCGGGACTAGCGGGGGTTATTACGAGCAGTACTTC
D gene: .; V gene: TRBV5-1; clone size: .; J gene: TRBJ2-3; CDR3 protein: CASSFGTDTQYF; CDR3 DNA: TGCGCCAGCAGCTTCGGCACAGATACGCAGTATTTT
D gene: .; V gene: TRBV5-1; clone size: .; J gene: TRBJ1-2; CDR3 protein: CASSPRRSQQGYGYTF; CDR3 DNA: TGCGCCAGCAGCCCACGACGGTCCCAACAGGGCTATGGCTACACCTTC
D gene: .; V gene: TRBV4-3; clone size: .; J gene: TRBJ1-5; CDR3 protein: CASSQDGGGGYQPQHF; CDR3 DNA: TGCGCCAGCAGCCAAGATGGAGGGGGAGGGTATCAGCCCCAGCATTTT
D gene: TRBD1; V gene: TRBV28; clone size: .; J gene: TRBJ1-1; CDR3 protein: CASSLSTQGVGTEAFF; CDR3 DNA: TGTGCCAGCAGTTTATCTACACAGGGGGTTGGTACTGAAGCTTTCTTT
D gene: .; V gene: TRBV6-5; clone size: .; J gene: TRBJ1-5; CDR3 protein: CASSYGASNQPQHF; CDR3 DNA: TGTGCCAGCAGTTACGGGGCATCCAATCAGCCCCAGCATTTT
D gene: TRBD2; V gene: TRBV5-1; clone size: .; J gene: TRBJ2-7; CDR3 protein: CASSPGGTSGTYEQYF; CDR3 DNA: TGCGCCAGCAGCCCCGGAGGGACTAGCGGGACCTACGAGCAGTACTTC
D gene: .; V gene: TRBV7-9; clone size: .; J gene: TRBJ2-5; CDR3 protein: CASSLGAGGDSQETQYF; CDR3 DNA: TGTGCCAGCAGCTTAGGGGCGGGTGGGGACTCCCAAGAGACCCAGTACTTC
D gene: TRBD2; V gene: TRBV23-1; clone size: .; J gene: TRBJ2-1; CDR3 protein: CASSDTGRVGYNEQFF; CDR3 DNA: TGCGCCAGCAGTGATACGGGGAGGGTGGGGTACAATGAGCAGTTCTTC
D gene: TRBD2; V gene: TRBV6-5; clone size: .; J gene: TRBJ2-7; CDR3 protein: CASTPGLAYEQYF; CDR3 DNA: TGTGCCAGCACTCCGGGACTAGCCTACGAGCAGTACTTC
D gene: .; V gene: TRBV5-1; clone size: .; J gene: TRBJ1-1; CDR3 protein: CASSSNPWGVGTEAFF; CDR3 DNA: TGCGCCAGCAGCAGCAACCCTTGGGGGGTGGGAACTGAAGCTTTCTTT
D gene: .; V gene: TRBV5-1; clone size: .; J gene: TRBJ2-3; CDR3 protein: CASSLGAVEADTQYF; CDR3 DNA: TGCGCCAGCAGCTTGGGAGCCGTGGAGGCAGATACGCAGTATTTT
D gene: TRBD1; V gene: TRBV18; clone size: once; J gene: TRBJ1-6; CDR3 protein: CASSLSPGTGPSDSPLHF; CDR3 DNA: TGTGCCAGCTCACTAAGTCCCGGGACAGGACCGAGTGATTCACCCCTCCACTTT
D gene: .; V gene: TRBV25-1; clone size: .; J gene: TRBJ1-3; CDR3 protein: CASNQGGFGNTIYF; CDR3 DNA: TGTGCCAGCAACCAAGGGGGTTTTGGAAACACCATATATTTT
D gene: TRBD1; V gene: TRBV30; clone size: .; J gene: TRBJ2-7; CDR3 protein: CAWSRGRGHYEQYF; CDR3 DNA: TGTGCCTGGAGTCGGGGCAGGGGGCACTACGAGCAGTACTTC
D gene: .; V gene: TRBV18; clone size: .; J gene: TRBJ1-2; CDR3 protein: CASSQGTDYGYTF; CDR3 DNA: TGTGCCAGCTCTCAAGGGACTGACTATGGCTACACCTTC
D gene: .; V gene: TRBV24-1; clone size: .; J gene: TRBJ2-1; CDR3 protein: CATSESVNNEQFF; CDR3 DNA: TGTGCCACCTCTGAATCGGTTAACAATGAGCAGTTCTTC
D gene: .; V gene: TRBV3-1/TRBV3-2; clone size: .; J gene: TRBJ2-5; CDR3 protein: CASSQDGGARTQYF; CDR3 DNA: TGTGCCAGCAGCCAAGATGGGGGGGCCAGGACCCAGTACTTC
D gene: .; V gene: TRBV3-1/TRBV3-2; clone size: .; J gene: TRBJ2-1; CDR3 protein: CASSQASADEQFF; CDR3 DNA: TGTGCCAGCAGCCAAGCCAGCGCCGATGAGCAGTTCTTC
D gene: .; V gene: TRBV18; clone size: few; J gene: TRBJ1-4; CDR3 protein: CASSPPARAVNEKLFF; CDR3 DNA: TGTGCCAGCTCACCACCGGCCAGGGCGGTTAATGAAAAACTGTTTTTT
D gene: .; V gene: TRBV28; clone size: .; J gene: TRBJ1-6; CDR3 protein: CASSLTVGAVSPLHF; CDR3 DNA: TGTGCCAGCAGTTTAACCGTAGGGGCGGTGTCACCCCTCCACTTT
D gene: .; V gene: TRBV2; clone size: .; J gene: TRBJ1-4; CDR3 protein: CASSEREAEKLFF; CDR3 DNA: TGTGCCAGCAGTGAGCGGGAGGCTGAAAAACTGTTTTTT
D gene: TRBD1; V gene: TRBV7-2; clone size: .; J gene: TRBJ2-3; CDR3 protein: CASSFGQGYTDTQYF; CDR3 DNA: TGTGCCAGCAGCTTCGGACAGGGCTACACAGATACGCAGTATTTT
D gene: TRBD1; V gene: TRBV4-3; clone size: .; J gene: TRBJ1-4; CDR3 protein: CASSPRNPGQGNSNEKLFF; CDR3 DNA: TGCGCCAGCAGCCCAAGAAACCCGGGACAGGGGAACTCTAATGAAAAACTGTTTTTT
D gene: .; V gene: TRBV28; clone size: .; J gene: TRBJ1-3; CDR3 protein: CASSLRRAAGNTIYF; CDR3 DNA: TGTGCCAGCAGTTTGCGGAGGGCAGCAGGAAACACCATATATTTT
D gene: TRBD1; V gene: TRBV10-3; clone size: few; J gene: TRBJ1-5; CDR3 protein: CAISGGTGVNQPQHF; CDR3 DNA: TGTGCCATCAGTGGAGGGACAGGGGTCAATCAGCCCCAGCATTTT
D gene: TRBD2; V gene: TRBV30; clone size: .; J gene: TRBJ2-3; CDR3 protein: CAWSGGASGGTDTQYF; CDR3 DNA: TGTGCCTGGAGTGGGGGTGCTAGCGGGGGCACAGATACGCAGTATTTT
D gene: .; V gene: TRBV7-2; clone size: once; J gene: TRBJ1-2; CDR3 protein: CASTTGPGYTF; CDR3 DNA: TGTGCCAGCACCACTGGGCCCGGCTACACCTTC
D gene: TRBD2; V gene: TRBV9; clone size: .; J gene: TRBJ2-1; CDR3 protein: CASSDGLADEQFF; CDR3 DNA: TGTGCCAGCAGTGACGGACTAGCCGATGAGCAGTTCTTC
D gene: TRBD2; V gene: TRBV6-5; clone size: .; J gene: TRBJ2-7; CDR3 protein: CASSPTSGGYEQYF; CDR3 DNA: TGTGCCAGCAGTCCGACTAGCGGGGGGTACGAGCAGTACTTC
D gene: .; V gene: TRBV7-8; clone size: .; J gene: TRBJ1-2; CDR3 protein: CASSLVSRVPPNYGYTF; CDR3 DNA: TGTGCCAGCAGCTTAGTATCGCGGGTCCCTCCTAACTATGGCTACACCTTC
D gene: .; V gene: TRBV5-6; clone size: .; J gene: TRBJ1-1; CDR3 protein: CASSLEGVRVLF; CDR3 DNA: TGTGCCAGCAGCTTGGAGGGGGTTAGAGTTCTCTTT
D gene: .; V gene: TRBV6-6; clone size: .; J gene: TRBJ1-2; CDR3 protein: CASSYAGTFYTF; CDR3 DNA: TGTGCCAGCAGTTACGCGGGGACCTTCTACACCTTC
D gene: .; V gene: TRBV19; clone size: .; J gene: TRBJ1-5; CDR3 protein: CASSPAAGEGNQPQHF; CDR3 DNA: TGTGCCAGTAGCCCAGCGGCAGGGGAAGGCAATCAGCCCCAGCATTTT
D gene: .; V gene: TRBV6-5; clone size: .; J gene: TRBJ1-6; CDR3 protein: CASNQGSNSPLHF; CDR3 DNA: TGTGCCAGCAACCAAGGGAGTAATTCACCCCTCCACTTT
D gene: TRBD1; V gene: TRBV6-5; clone size: .; J gene: TRBJ2-7; CDR3 protein: CASSFGTGGEQYF; CDR3 DNA: TGTGCCAGCAGTTTCGGGACAGGGGGTGAGCAGTACTTC
D gene: TRBD2; V gene: TRBV5-4; clone size: .; J gene: TRBJ2-6; CDR3 protein: CASSLVSLAGAGGANVLTF; CDR3 DNA: TGTGCCAGCAGCTTGGTATCACTAGCGGGAGCGGGTGGGGCCAACGTCCTGACTTTC
D gene: .; V gene: TRBV11-2; clone size: .; J gene: TRBJ1-1; CDR3 protein: CASIGTGGPVAFF; CDR3 DNA: TGTGCCAGCATCGGGACCGGGGGGCCAGTAGCTTTCTTT
D gene: .; V gene: TRBV11-2; clone size: .; J gene: TRBJ2-5; CDR3 protein: CASSLPNGETQYF; CDR3 DNA: TGTGCCAGCAGCTTACCTAACGGAGAGACCCAGTACTTC
D gene: .; V gene: TRBV19; clone size: .; J gene: TRBJ1-2; CDR3 protein: CASRRNSPYGYTF; CDR3 DNA: TGTGCCAGCCGCAGGAACTCCCCCTATGGCTACACCTTC
D gene: .; V gene: TRBV25-1; clone size: .; J gene: TRBJ1-3; CDR3 protein: CASSDRGFGNTIYF; CDR3 DNA: TGTGCCAGCAGTGACAGGGGATTCGGAAACACCATATATTTT
D gene: .; V gene: TRBV7-6; clone size: once; J gene: TRBJ2-3; CDR3 protein: CASSLATQGTDTQYF; CDR3 DNA: TGTGCCAGCAGCTTAGCGACACAGGGCACAGATACGCAGTATTTT
D gene: .; V gene: TRBV6-4; clone size: .; J gene: TRBJ2-6; CDR3 protein: CASSDSAGGANVLTF; CDR3 DNA: TGTGCCAGCAGTGACTCGGCGGGCGGGGCCAACGTCCTGACTTTC
D gene: TRBD2; V gene: TRBV27; clone size: .; J gene: TRBJ2-3; CDR3 protein: CASSSSSGGTDTQYF; CDR3 DNA: TGTGCCAGCAGTTCATCTAGCGGGGGCACAGATACGCAGTATTTT
D gene: .; V gene: TRBV5-1; clone size: .; J gene: TRBJ1-4; CDR3 protein: CASLNGGGEKLFF; CDR3 DNA: TGCGCCAGCTTGAACGGAGGAGGGGAAAAACTGTTTTTT